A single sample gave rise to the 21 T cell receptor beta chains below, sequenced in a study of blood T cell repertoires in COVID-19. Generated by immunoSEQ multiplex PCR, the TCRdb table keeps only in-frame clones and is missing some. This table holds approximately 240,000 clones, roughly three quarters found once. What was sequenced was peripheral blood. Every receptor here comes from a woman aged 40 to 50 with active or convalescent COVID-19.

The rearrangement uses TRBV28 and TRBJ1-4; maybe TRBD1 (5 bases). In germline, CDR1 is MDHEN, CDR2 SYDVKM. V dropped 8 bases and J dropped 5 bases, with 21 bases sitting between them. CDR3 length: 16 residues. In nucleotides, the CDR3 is TGTGCCAGCCAGCGGGTGGGTAGGGGCCGGAATGAAAAACTGTTTTTT. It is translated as CASQRVGRGRNEKLFF. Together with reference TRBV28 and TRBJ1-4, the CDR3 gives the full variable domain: DVKVTQSSRYLVKRTGEKVFLECVQDMDHENMFWYRQDPGLGLRLIYFSYDVKMKEKGDIPEGYSVSREKKERFSLILESASTNQTSMYLCASQRVGRGRNEKLFFGSGTQLSVL.

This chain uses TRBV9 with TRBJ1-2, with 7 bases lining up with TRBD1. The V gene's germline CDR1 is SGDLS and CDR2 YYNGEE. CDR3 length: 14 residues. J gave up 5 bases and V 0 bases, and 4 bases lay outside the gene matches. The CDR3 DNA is TGTGCCAGCAGCGTAGACGTGACAGGGTATGGCTACACCTTC. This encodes CASSVDVTGYGYTF.

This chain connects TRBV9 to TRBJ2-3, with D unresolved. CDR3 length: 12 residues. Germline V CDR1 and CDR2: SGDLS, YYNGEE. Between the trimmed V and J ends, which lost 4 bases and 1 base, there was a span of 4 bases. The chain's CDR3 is CASSRGTDTQYF. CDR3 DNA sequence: TGTGCCAGCAGCCGGGGCACAGATACGCAGTATTTT.

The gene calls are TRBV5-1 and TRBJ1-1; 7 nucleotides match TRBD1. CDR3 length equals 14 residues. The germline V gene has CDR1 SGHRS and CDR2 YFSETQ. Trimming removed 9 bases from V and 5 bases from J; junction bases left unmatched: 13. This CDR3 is CATALTTGKTEAFF. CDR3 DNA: TGCGCCACCGCCCTAACGACAGGGAAGACTGAAGCTTTCTTT.

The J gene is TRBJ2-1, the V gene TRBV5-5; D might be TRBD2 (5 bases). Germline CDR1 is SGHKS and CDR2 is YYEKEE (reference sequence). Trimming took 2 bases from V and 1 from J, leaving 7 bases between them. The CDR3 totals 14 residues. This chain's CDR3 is CASSFRTSYNEQFF. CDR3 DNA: TGTGCCAGCAGCTTTCGGACTTCCTACAATGAGCAGTTCTTC. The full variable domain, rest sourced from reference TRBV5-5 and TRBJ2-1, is DAGVTQSPTHLIKTRGQQVTLRCSPISGHKSVSWYQQVLGQGPQFIFQYYEKEERGRGNFPDRFSARQFPNYSSELNVNALLLGDSALYLCASSFRTSYNEQFFGPGTRLTVL.

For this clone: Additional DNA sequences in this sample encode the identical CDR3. The CDR3 loop is CASSPSRDTEAFF. In DNA form, the CDR3 reads TGTGCCAGCAGCCCGAGTCGGGACACTGAAGCTTTCTTT. The V call is TRBV7-9, the J call TRBJ1-1; D unclear. CDR1 SEHNR and CDR2 FQNEAQ come from the germline V gene (reference sequence). The CDR3 spans 13 residues. V shed 5 bases and J shed 3 bases, with 10 bases lying between them.

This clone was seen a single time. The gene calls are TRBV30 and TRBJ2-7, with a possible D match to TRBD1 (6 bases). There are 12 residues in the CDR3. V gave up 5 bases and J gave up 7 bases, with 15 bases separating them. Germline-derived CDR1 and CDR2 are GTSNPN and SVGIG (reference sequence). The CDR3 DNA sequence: TGTGCCTGGGCCGCAGGGGCGAGTGAGCAGTACTTC. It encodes CAWAAGASEQYF.

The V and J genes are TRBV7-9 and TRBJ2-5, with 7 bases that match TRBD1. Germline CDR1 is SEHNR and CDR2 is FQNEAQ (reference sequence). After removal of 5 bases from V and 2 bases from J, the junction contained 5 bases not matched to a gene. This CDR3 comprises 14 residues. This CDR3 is CASSPRGQQETQYF. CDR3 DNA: TGTGCCAGCAGCCCACGGGGACAGCAAGAGACCCAGTACTTC.

The CDR3 is CASDWGGSYNEQFF. DNA for the CDR3: TGCGCCAGTGATTGGGGGGGCTCCTACAATGAGCAGTTCTTC. V and J are TRBV5-1 and TRBJ2-1, with 7 bases that match TRBD2. The germline V gene encodes CDR1 SGHRS and CDR2 YFSETQ. V gave up 8 bases and J gave up 0 bases; unmatched junction bases: 5. This CDR3 comprises 14 residues.

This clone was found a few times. CDR3 loop: CASSLEPVDTQYF. The CDR3 bases are TGCGCCAGCAGCTTGGAACCGGTAGATACGCAGTATTTT. V gene TRBV5-1 combines with J gene TRBJ2-3, with unresolved D. This CDR3 contains 13 residues. The germline V gene has CDR1 SGHRS and CDR2 YFSETQ. The ends were cut back, 0 bases at V and 5 bases at J, with 7 bases in the middle.

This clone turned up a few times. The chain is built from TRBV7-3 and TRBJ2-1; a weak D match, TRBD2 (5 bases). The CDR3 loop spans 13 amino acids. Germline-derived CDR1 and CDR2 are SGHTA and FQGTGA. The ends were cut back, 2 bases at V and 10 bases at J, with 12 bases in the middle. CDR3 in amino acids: CASSLGLREEQFF. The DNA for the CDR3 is TGTGCCAGCAGCTTAGGACTCCGCGAAGAGCAGTTCTTC.

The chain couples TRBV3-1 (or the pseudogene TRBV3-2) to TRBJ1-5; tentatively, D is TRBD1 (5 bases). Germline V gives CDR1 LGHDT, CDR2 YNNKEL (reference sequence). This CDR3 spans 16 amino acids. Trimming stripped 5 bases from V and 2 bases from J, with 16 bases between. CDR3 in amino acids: CASSSRGGSGNQPQHF. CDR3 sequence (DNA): TGTGCCAGCAGCTCCCGGGGGGGTAGTGGCAATCAGCCCCAGCATTTT.

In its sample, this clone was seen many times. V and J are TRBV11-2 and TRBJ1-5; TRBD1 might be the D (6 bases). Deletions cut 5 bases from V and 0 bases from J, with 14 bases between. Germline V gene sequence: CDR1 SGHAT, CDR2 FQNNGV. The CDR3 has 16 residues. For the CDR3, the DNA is TGTGCCAGCAGCCTTGGGACAATTTATAGCAATCAGCCCCAGCATTTT. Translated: CASSLGTIYSNQPQHF.

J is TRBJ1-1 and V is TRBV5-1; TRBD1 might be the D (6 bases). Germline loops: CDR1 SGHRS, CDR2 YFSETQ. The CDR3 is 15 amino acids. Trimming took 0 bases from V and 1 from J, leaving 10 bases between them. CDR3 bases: TGCGCCAGCAGCTTGGCAGGGGCGACGAACACTGAAGCTTTCTTT. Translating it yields CASSLAGATNTEAFF.

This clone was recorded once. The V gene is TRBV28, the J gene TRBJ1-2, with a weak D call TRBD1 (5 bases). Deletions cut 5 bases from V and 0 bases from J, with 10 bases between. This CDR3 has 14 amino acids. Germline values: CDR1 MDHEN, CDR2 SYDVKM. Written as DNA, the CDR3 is TGTGCCAGCAGTACAGGCCTAGCTAACTATGGCTACACCTTC. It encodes CASSTGLANYGYTF.

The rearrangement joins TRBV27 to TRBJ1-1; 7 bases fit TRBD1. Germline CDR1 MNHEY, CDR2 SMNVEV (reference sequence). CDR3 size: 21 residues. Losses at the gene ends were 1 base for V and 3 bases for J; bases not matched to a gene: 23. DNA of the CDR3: TGTGCCAGCAGTTTATTGCGTTGGACAGGCTCAAACTTTGGGGAGGACACTGAAGCTTTCTTT. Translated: CASSLLRWTGSNFGEDTEAFF.

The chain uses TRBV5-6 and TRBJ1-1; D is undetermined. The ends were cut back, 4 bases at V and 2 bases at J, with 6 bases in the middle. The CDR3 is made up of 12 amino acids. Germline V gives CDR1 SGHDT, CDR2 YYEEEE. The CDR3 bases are TGTGCCAGCAGCCTCACTAACACTGAAGCTTTCTTT. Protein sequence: CASSLTNTEAFF.

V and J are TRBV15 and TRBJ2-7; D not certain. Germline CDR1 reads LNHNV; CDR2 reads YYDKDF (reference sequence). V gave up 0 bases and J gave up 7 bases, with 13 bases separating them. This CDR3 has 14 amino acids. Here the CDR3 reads CATSRDLASGEQYF. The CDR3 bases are TGTGCCACCAGCAGAGATTTGGCTAGTGGGGAGCAGTACTTC. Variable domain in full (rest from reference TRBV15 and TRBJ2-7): DAMVIQNPRYQVTQFGKPVTLSCSQTLNHNVMYWYQQKSSQAPKLLFHYYDKDFNNEADTPDNFQSRRPNTSFCFLDIRSPGLGDTAMYLCATSRDLASGEQYFGPGTRLTVT.

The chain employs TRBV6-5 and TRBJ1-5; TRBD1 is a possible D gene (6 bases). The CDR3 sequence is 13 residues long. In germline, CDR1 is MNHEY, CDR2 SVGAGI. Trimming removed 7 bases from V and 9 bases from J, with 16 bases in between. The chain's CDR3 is CASKETGIWPQHF. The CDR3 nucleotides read TGTGCCAGCAAAGAAACAGGGATTTGGCCCCAGCATTTT.

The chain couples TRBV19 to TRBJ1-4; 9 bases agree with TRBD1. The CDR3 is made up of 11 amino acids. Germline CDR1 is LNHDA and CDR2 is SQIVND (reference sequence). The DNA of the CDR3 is TGTGGGACAGGGGTTGGTGAAAAACTGTTTTTT. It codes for CGTGVGEKLFF.

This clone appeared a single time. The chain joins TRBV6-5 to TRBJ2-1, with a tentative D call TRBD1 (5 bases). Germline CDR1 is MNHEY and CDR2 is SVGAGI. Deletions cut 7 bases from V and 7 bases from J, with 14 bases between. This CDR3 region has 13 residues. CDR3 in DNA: TGTGCCAGCACCTCTGCAGGGCAAAATGAGCAGTTCTTC. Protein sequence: CASTSAGQNEQFF.